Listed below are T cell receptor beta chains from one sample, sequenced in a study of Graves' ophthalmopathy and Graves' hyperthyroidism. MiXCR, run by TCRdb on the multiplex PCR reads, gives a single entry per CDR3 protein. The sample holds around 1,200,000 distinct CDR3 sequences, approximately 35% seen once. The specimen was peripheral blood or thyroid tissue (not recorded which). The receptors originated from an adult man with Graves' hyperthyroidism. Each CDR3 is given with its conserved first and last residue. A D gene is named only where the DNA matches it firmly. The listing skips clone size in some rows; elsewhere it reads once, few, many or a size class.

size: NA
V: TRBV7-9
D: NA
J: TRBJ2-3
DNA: TGTGCCAGCAGCAAAGGACAGCCCCGAGGCTCAGATACGCAGTATTTT
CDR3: CASSKGQPRGSDTQYF

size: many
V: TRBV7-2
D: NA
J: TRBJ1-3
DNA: TGTGCCAGCAGCCCGGGTTACGGAAACACCATATATTTT
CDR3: CASSPGYGNTIYF

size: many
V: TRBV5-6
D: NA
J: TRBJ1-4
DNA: TGTGCCAGCAGGCCGGGACACGATGCAACTAATGAAAAACTGTTTTTT
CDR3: CASRPGHDATNEKLFF

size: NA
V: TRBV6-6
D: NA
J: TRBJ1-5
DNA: TGTGCCAGCAGTGGGGACCGTCAGCCCCAGCATTTT
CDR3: CASSGDRQPQHF

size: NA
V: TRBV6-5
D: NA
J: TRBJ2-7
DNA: TGTGCCAGCAGTTATTCGATCGGCGGGGTCTCCTACGAGCAGTACTTC
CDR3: CASSYSIGGVSYEQYF

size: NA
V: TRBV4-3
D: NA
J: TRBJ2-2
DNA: TGCGCCAGCAGCCAAGATCAGAATGGGGGGTTGGTCGGGGAGCTGTTTTTT
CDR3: CASSQDQNGGLVGELFF

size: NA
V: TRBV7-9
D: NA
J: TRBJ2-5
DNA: TGTGCCAGCAGCTTAATTCGAGGGAGCCCCCAAGAGACCCAGTACTTC
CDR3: CASSLIRGSPQETQYF

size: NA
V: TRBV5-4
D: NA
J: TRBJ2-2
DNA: TGTGCCAGCAGCCTCATTAGACAGAGCACCGGGGAGCTGTTTTTT
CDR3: CASSLIRQSTGELFF

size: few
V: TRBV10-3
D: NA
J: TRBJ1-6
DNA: TGTGCCAGCAGTCAGACCACCACAGGGTACCACTATAATTCACCCCTCCACTTT
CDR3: CASSQTTTGYHYNSPLHF

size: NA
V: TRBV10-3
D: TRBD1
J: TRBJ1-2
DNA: TGTGCGACCGGGTCGGGCAGGGGGGCAGGGAGGTATGGCTACACCTTC
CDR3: CATGSGRGAGRYGYTF

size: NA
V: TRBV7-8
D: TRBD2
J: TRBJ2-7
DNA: TGTGCCAGTCTGCTGGCGGGAGGCCGCTCCTACGAGCAGTACTTC
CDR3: CASLLAGGRSYEQYF

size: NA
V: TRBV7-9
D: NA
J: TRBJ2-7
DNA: TGTGCCAGCAGCTTAGGTGGGGGCCCCGGGCAGTACTTC
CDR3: CASSLGGGPGQYF

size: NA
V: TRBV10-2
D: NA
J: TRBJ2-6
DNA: TGCGCCAGCAGTGAGGACGGCCGCAACGTCCTGACTTTC
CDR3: CASSEDGRNVLTF

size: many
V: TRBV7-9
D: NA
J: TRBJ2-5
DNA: TGTGCCAGCGAAGGGGGGCAAGAGACCCAGTACTTC
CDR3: CASEGGQETQYF

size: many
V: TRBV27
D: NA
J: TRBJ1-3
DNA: TGTGCCAGCGGAAGGGTTTACGGAAACACCATATATTTT
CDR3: CASGRVYGNTIYF

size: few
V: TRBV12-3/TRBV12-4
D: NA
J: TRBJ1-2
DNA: TGTGCCACCGACCCCCCAAAACGGCCCTATGGCTACACCTTC
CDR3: CATDPPKRPYGYTF